This section outlines one TCR beta chain sequence together with its context. The data stem from a study of blood T cell repertoires in COVID-19. The data were produced by immunoSEQ multiplex PCR, yet TCRdb's version contains in-frame clones alone and is incomplete. The data show a few hundred thousand clones, with 85% seen just once and roughly a sixth held by the top ten. The receptor comes from a man aged 40-50 years who had recovered from COVID-19. Sequencing input: PBMCs or T cells enriched from blood (not recorded which).

CDR3 sequence: CASSPGERQTQYF. DNA for the CDR3: TGTGCCAGCAGCCCAGGGGAAAGGCAGACCCAGTACTTC. This chain uses TRBV7-3 with TRBJ2-5, with D maybe TRBD1 (6 bases). CDR3 length: 13 amino acids. V was clipped by 5 bases and J by 6 bases, with 13 bases between them. Looked up from germline, CDR1 is SGHTA and CDR2 is FQGTGA.